The entry below describes one T cell receptor (beta chain). Antigen unknown. The record originates from a study of T cell repertoires in cytomegalovirus infection. Findings of the study overall: What dominated the ex vivo response were HLA-C-restricted CMV-specific TCR beta clonotypes.

TCRdb called the reads again in MiXCR, with one record for every CDR3 protein. The data hold hundreds of thousands of distinct CDR3 sequences, with 20% to 25% observed a single time. Germline CDR1 is SGHKS and CDR2 is YYEKEE (reference sequence). V trimming: 4 bases; J trimming: 1 base; junction bases outside the gene matches: 9. This CDR3 has 16 residues. The sequenced material came from CD8+ T cells from PBMCs. The sequence was obtained from a human donor in good health (CMV status not recorded). Some clones in this sample may be carry-over from other donors' samples. J is TRBJ2-3 and V is TRBV5-5; 7 bases match TRBD1. The CDR3 DNA is TGTGCCAGCAGCGGAACCGGGACAGACGGCACAGATACGCAGTATTTT. This translates into CASSGTGTDGTDTQYF. Together with reference TRBV5-5 and TRBJ2-3, the CDR3 gives the full variable domain: DAGVTQSPTHLIKTRGQQVTLRCSPISGHKSVSWYQQVLGQGPQFIFQYYEKEERGRGNFPDRFSARQFPNYSSELNVNALLLGDSALYLCASSGTGTDGTDTQYFGPGTRLTVL.